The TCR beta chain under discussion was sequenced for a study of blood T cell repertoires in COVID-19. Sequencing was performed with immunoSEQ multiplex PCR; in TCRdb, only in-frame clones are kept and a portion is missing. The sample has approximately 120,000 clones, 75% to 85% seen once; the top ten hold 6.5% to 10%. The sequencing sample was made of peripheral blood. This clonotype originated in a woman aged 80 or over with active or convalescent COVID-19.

As DNA, the CDR3 is TGTGCCATCAGACTAGGAGATACGCAGTATTTT. The encoded protein is CAIRLGDTQYF. This chain joins TRBV10-3 and TRBJ2-3; TRBD2 might be the D (5 bases). Per the germline V gene, CDR1 is ENHRY and CDR2 is SYGVKD. The CDR3 totals 11 residues. With 6 bases removed from V and 5 bases from J, the gap between germline ends came to 6 bases.